Following are 15 T cell receptor beta chains from one sample sequenced in a study of blood T cells in healthy people across ages. Then a second PCR, running roughly 7 to 11 cycles, was carried out with a sample-barcoded 5' primer and a J-beta primer mix. A single record per CDR3 protein comes from TCRdb applying MiXCR to the 5' RACE reads. The repertoire includes about 1.4 million distinct CDR3 sequences, approximately 60% of them detected once, and 6.7% sits in the top ten. Sequencing was done on a sample of blood. The receptors here all came from a man younger than 35 in good health.

The chain links TRBV20-1 to TRBJ1-2; no firm D call. The CDR3 extends over 14 amino acids. Germline loops: CDR1 DFQATT, CDR2 SNEGSKA (reference sequence). V was cut by 1 base and J by 0 bases, with 9 bases left in between. The CDR3 nucleotides read TGCAGTGCTAGAGGGGTCACCTCTAACTATGGCTACACCTTC. This codes for CSARGVTSNYGYTF.

This rearrangement joins TRBV4-2 to TRBJ2-7; 9 positions agree with TRBD1. V shed 4 bases and J 4 bases; nucleotides not matched to a gene: 5. The CDR3 is 14 residues long. Germline V gives CDR1 LGHNA, CDR2 YNFKEQ. CDR3 loop: CASSRGTGRYEQYF. CDR3 DNA sequence: TGTGCCAGCAGCCGCGGGACAGGGAGGTACGAGCAGTACTTC.

The J gene is TRBJ2-7, the V gene TRBV7-9; 9 positions agree with TRBD1. CDR3 length: 14 residues. V lost 6 bases to trimming and J lost 3 bases; unmatched junction nucleotides: 6. The germline gives CDR1 SEHNR, CDR2 FQNEAQ (reference sequence). In DNA form, the CDR3 reads TGTGCCAGCAGTGGGGACAGGGACGACTACGAGCAGTACTTC. It specifies CASSGDRDDYEQYF.

The rearrangement joins TRBV6-1 to TRBJ2-7, with D perhaps given as TRBD1 or TRBD2 (7 bases each). The CDR3 spans 14 residues. The germline V gene encodes CDR1 MNHNS and CDR2 SASEGT. V was cut by 2 bases and J by 3 bases, with 11 bases left in between. DNA of the CDR3: TGTGCCAGCAGTGAACAGGGGGGGGTCTACGAGCAGTACTTC. Amino acids: CASSEQGGVYEQYF.

A few counts support this clonotype. The chain links TRBV27 to TRBJ2-7, with 7 bases matching TRBD1. Germline V gene sequence: CDR1 MNHEY, CDR2 SMNVEV (reference sequence). The V gene end was trimmed by 0 bases and the J gene end by 0 bases; junction bases not matched to a gene: 5. The CDR3 extends over 16 amino acids. The CDR3: CASSLSSRGSSYEQYF. The CDR3 nucleotides are TGTGCCAGCAGTTTATCGAGCAGGGGGAGCTCCTACGAGCAGTACTTC.

The rearrangement uses TRBV24-1 and TRBJ2-2, with 11 bases matching TRBD1. The ends lost 6 bases at V and 1 base at J; junction bases unmatched: 9. The CDR3 contains 18 residues. Per the germline V gene, CDR1 is KGHDR and CDR2 is SFDVKD. The CDR3 DNA follows: TGTGCCACCAGTACCGGGACAGGGGGTCCGTGGAACACCGGGGAGCTGTTTTTT. Translated: CATSTGTGGPWNTGELFF.

The chain couples TRBV3-1 to TRBJ2-7; D not certain. The CDR3 totals 16 residues. Germline lookup yields CDR1 LGHDT and CDR2 YNNKEL (reference sequence). Deletions cut 4 bases from V and 1 base from J, with 17 bases between. As DNA, the CDR3 is TGTGCCAGCAGCCCGACGGGCCAGGAAAATTCCTACGAGCAGTACTTC. Protein: CASSPTGQENSYEQYF.

This clonotype appeared a single time. This rearrangement joins TRBV21-1 to TRBJ2-2; TRBD1 reflects the table's D call only, with no check against the DNA. TRBV21-1 is reported as a pseudogene. The CDR3 contains 14 residues. This chain's CDR3 is CASSKAPGPGELFF. In nucleotides, the CDR3 is TGTGCCAGCAGCAAAGCGCCCGGGCCCGGGGAGCTGTTTTTT.

V gene TRBV4-1 combines with J gene TRBJ2-7; 8 nucleotides line up with TRBD1. The germline CDR1 and CDR2 sequences are MGHRA and YSYEKL. This CDR3 comprises 16 residues. V shed 3 bases and J 0 bases; nucleotides not matched to a gene: 7. CDR3 region: CASSQLGQVSSYEQYF. The CDR3 nucleotides read TGCGCCAGCAGCCAGTTGGGACAGGTCAGCTCCTACGAGCAGTACTTC.

This rearrangement joins TRBV7-2 to TRBJ2-1; D is uncertain. V was pared by 5 bases and J by 8 bases, with 16 bases between. Germline V gene lookup returns CDR1 SGHTA and CDR2 FQGNSA. The CDR3 is 14 residues long. The CDR3 spells CASSPALRGYEQFF. Here the CDR3 DNA reads TGTGCCAGCAGCCCAGCGTTGAGAGGCTATGAGCAGTTCTTC.

This chain uses TRBV10-3 with TRBJ2-5; D perhaps matches TRBD1 (6 bases). This CDR3 has 16 amino acids. V lost 6 bases and J 2 bases, leaving 19 bases between the germline ends. The V gene's germline CDR1 is ENHRY and CDR2 SYGVKD. The DNA of the CDR3 is TGTGCCATCAGAACCCAGACAGGAAACAAACAAGAGACCCAGTACTTC. It encodes CAIRTQTGNKQETQYF.

The rearrangement joins TRBV10-3 to TRBJ1-1; TRBD1 aligns across 7 bases. The CDR3 extends over 14 amino acids. With 0 bases clipped from V and 5 bases from J, the junction kept 3 bases outside the gene matches. Per the germline V gene, CDR1 is ENHRY and CDR2 is SYGVKD. The CDR3 nucleotides read TGTGCCATCAGTGAGTCGATACAGGGGACTGAAGCTTTCTTT. The encoded protein is CAISESIQGTEAFF.

The chain recombines TRBV7-2 with TRBJ2-1, with a weak D call TRBD1 (7 bases). V was trimmed by 3 bases and J by 2 bases, leaving 11 bases between them. The CDR3 has 15 amino acids. The V gene's germline CDR1 is SGHTA and CDR2 FQGNSA. DNA of the CDR3: TGTGCCAGCAGCTTCCAGGGGGGTCCCTACAATGAGCAGTTCTTC. It translates to CASSFQGGPYNEQFF.

This rearrangement joins TRBV5-1 to TRBJ1-1, with a tentative D call TRBD1 (5 bases). CDR1 and CDR2 from the germline V gene are SGHRS and YFSETQ. This CDR3 is built from 13 residues. Trimming cost V 5 bases and J 6 bases, with 14 bases left between them. CDR3 in amino acids: CASSMTVAAEAFF. As DNA, the CDR3 is TGCGCCAGCAGTATGACAGTGGCCGCTGAAGCTTTCTTT.

CDR3: CASSPWEQTLYGYTF. The CDR3 DNA sequence: TGTGCCAGCAGTCCATGGGAACAGACCCTGTATGGCTACACCTTC. The V gene is TRBV25-1, the J gene TRBJ1-2; D is uncertain. The CDR3 sequence is 15 residues long. Trimming shortened V by 5 bases and J by 5 bases, and 18 bases separated the two germline ends. CDR1 is MGHDK, CDR2 SYGVNS, per germline.